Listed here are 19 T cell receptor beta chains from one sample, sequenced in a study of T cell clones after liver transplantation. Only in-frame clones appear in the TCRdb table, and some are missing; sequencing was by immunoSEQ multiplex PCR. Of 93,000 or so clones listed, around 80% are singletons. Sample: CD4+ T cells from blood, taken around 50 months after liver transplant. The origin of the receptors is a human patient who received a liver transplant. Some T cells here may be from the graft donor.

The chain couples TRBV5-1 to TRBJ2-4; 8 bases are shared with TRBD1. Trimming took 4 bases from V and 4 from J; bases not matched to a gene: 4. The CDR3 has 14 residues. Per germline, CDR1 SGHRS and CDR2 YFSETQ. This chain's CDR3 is CASSDGQGKNIQYF. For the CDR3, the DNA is TGCGCCAGCAGCGACGGACAGGGAAAAAACATTCAGTACTTC.

The DNA for the CDR3 is TGTGCCAGCTCCGATATGTTAGCGGGAATTAGCACAGATACGCAGTATTTT. It specifies CASSDMLAGISTDTQYF. The V gene is TRBV18, the J gene TRBJ2-3; the match to TRBD2 covers 8 bases. Germline CDR1 reads KGHSH; CDR2 reads LQKENI. V lost 6 bases and J lost 0; bases outside the gene matches: 11. This CDR3 region has 17 residues.

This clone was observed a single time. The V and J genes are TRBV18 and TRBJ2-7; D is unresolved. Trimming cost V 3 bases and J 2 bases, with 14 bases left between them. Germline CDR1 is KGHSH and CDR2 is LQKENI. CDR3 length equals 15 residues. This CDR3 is CASSPPEKAPYEQYF. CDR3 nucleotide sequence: TGTGCCAGCTCACCCCCCGAGAAGGCCCCCTACGAGCAGTACTTC.

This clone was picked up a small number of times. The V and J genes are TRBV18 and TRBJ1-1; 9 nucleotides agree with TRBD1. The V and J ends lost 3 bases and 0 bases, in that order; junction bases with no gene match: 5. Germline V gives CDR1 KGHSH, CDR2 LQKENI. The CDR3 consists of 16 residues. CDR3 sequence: CASSPGQGLMNTEAFF. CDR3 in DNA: TGTGCCAGCTCACCCGGACAGGGGTTAATGAACACTGAAGCTTTCTTT.

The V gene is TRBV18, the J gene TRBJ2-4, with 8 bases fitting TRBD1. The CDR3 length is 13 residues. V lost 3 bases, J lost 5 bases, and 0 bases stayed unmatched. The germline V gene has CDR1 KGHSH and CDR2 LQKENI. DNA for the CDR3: TGTGCCAGCTCACCGGGACAGGAAAACATTCAGTACTTC. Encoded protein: CASSPGQENIQYF.

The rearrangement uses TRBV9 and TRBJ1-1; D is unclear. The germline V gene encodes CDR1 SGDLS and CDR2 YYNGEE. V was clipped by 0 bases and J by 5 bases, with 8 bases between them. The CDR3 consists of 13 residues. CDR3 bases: TGTGCCAGCAGCGTAGGGACGGGAACTGAAGCTTTCTTT. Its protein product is CASSVGTGTEAFF. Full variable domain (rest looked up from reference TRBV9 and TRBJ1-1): DSGVTQTPKHLITATGQRVTLRCSPRSGDLSVYWYQQSLDQGLQFLIQYYNGEERAKGNILERFSAQQFPDLHSELNLSSLELGDSALYFCASSVGTGTEAFFGQGTRLTVV.

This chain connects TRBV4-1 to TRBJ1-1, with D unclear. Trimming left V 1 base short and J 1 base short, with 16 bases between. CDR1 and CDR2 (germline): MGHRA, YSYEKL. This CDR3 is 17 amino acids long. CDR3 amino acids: CASSQGLILASNTEAFF. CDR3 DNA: TGCGCCAGCAGCCAAGGCCTTATACTGGCCTCGAACACTGAAGCTTTCTTT.

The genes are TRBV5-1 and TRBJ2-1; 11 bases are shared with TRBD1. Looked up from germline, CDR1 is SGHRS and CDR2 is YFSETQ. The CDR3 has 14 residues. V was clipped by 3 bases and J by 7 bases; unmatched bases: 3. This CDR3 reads CASSSRDRGNEQFF. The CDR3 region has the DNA TGCGCCAGCAGCTCCCGGGACAGGGGGAATGAGCAGTTCTTC.

The CDR3 region is CASSAREGTEAFF. The CDR3 DNA reads as TGTGCCAGCAGTGCCAGGGAGGGCACTGAAGCTTTCTTT. The chain uses TRBV6-4 and TRBJ1-1; a possible D gene is TRBD1 (5 bases). Per germline, CDR1 MRHNA and CDR2 SNTAGT. The CDR3 spans 13 residues. V was pared by 4 bases and J by 4 bases, with 10 bases between.

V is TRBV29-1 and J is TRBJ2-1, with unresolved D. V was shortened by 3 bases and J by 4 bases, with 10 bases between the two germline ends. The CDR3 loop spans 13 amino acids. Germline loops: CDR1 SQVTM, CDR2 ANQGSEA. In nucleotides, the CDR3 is TGCAGCGTTGATCAATTAGCTTACAATGAGCAGTTCTTC. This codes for CSVDQLAYNEQFF.

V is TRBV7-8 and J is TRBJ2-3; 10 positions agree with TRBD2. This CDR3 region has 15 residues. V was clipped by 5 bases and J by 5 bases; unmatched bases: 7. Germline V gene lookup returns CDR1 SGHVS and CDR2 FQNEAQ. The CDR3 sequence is CASSGLAGARDTQYF. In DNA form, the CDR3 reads TGTGCCAGCAGCGGCCTAGCGGGGGCCCGAGATACGCAGTATTTT.

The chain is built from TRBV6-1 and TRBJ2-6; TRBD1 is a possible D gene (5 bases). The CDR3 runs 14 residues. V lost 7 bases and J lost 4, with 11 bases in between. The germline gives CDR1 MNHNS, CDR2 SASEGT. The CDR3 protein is CASNQGAGANVLTF. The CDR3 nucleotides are TGTGCCAGCAACCAGGGTGCCGGGGCCAACGTCCTGACTTTC.

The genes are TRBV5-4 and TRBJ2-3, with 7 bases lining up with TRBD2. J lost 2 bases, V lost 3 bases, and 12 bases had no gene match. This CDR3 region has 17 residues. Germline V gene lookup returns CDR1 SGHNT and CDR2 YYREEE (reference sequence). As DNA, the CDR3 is TGTGCCAGCAGCTCCGGCGGGGGAACGGATTTCACAGATACGCAGTATTTT. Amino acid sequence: CASSSGGGTDFTDTQYF.

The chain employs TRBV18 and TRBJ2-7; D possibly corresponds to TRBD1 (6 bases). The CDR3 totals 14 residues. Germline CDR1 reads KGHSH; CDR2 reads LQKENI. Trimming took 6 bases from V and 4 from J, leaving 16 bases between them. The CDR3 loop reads CASSPASTGYEQYF. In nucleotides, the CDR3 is TGTGCCAGCTCCCCCGCCTCAACAGGGTACGAGCAGTACTTC. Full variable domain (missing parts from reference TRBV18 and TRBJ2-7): NAGVMQNPRHLVRRRGQEARLRCSPMKGHSHVYWYRQLPEEGLKFMVYLQKENIIDESGMPKERFSAEFPKEGPSILRIQQVVRGDSAAYFCASSPASTGYEQYFGPGTRLTVT.

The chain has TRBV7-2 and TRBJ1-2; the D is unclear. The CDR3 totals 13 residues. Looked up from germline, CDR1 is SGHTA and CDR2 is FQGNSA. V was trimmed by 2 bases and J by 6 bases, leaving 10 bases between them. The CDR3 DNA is TGTGCCAGCAGCTTAAGACCTTACGATGGCTACACCTTC. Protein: CASSLRPYDGYTF. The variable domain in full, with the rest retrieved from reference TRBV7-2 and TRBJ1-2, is GAGVSQSPSNKVTEKGKDVELRCDPISGHTALYWYRQSLGQGLEFLIYFQGNSAPDKSGLPSDRFSAERTGGSVSTLTIQRTQQEDSAVYLCASSLRPYDGYTFGSGTRLTVV.

For the CDR3, the DNA is TGCGCCAGCAGCTTAGCGGGGCCCACGAGACCTCCCTACAATGAGCAGTTCTTC. Protein sequence: CASSLAGPTRPPYNEQFF. The chain joins TRBV5-1 to TRBJ2-1; 7 bases are shared with TRBD2. The ends lost 2 bases at V and 2 bases at J; junction bases unmatched: 13. CDR1 and CDR2 from the germline V gene are SGHRS and YFSETQ. CDR3 length: 18 amino acids.

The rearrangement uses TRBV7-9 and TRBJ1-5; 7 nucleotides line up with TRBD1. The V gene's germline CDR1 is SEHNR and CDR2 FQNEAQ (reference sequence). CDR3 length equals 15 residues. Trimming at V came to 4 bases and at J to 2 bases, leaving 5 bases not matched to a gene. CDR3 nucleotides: TGTGCCAGCAGCTCCGGGGACAGCCGCAATCAGCCCCAGCATTTT. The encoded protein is CASSSGDSRNQPQHF.

CDR3 region: CASRSDRADWGYTF. The CDR3 bases are TGTGCCAGCAGATCGGACAGGGCGGATTGGGGCTACACCTTC. The chain links TRBV5-6 to TRBJ1-2; the match to TRBD1 covers 8 bases. Germline trimming cut 5 bases from V and 8 bases from J; bases unmatched to any gene: 11. Germline V CDR1 and CDR2: SGHDT, YYEEEE. The CDR3 loop spans 14 amino acids.

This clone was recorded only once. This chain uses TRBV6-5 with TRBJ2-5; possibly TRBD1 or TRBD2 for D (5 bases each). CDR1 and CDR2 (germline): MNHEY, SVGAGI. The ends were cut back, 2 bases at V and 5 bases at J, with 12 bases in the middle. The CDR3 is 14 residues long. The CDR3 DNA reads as TGTGCCAGCAGTTACGGGACCCTCCGGGAGACCCAGTACTTC. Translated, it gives CASSYGTLRETQYF.